These 23 T cell receptor beta chains share one sample of origin, sequenced in a study of persistence of HIV-infected CD4 T cells. The libraries were made with immunoSEQ version 4 in survey mode. Using immunoSEQ multiplex PCR, the repertoire was profiled, and TCRdb retains in-frame clones only, with some absent. The data hold fewer than 15,000 clones, with roughly 62% observed a single time. The antigens these receptors bind are not known. Overlapping HIV-1 Gag 15-mer peptides at 0.85 to 1 ug per peptide per mL were used. Responding CD4+ T cells were sorted by upregulation of both CD40 ligand and CD69. The material was CD4+ T cells sorted from PBMCs after approximately 19-hour stimulation, obtained from a patient who received antiretroviral therapy. The receptors originated from an adult man with HIV who was CMV-seropositive.

The rearrangement joins TRBV5-4 to TRBJ2-7; either TRBD1 or TRBD2 may supply D (5 bases each). The germline V and J ends were trimmed by 7 bases and 3 bases, with 14 bases remaining between them. The CDR3 length is 13 residues. The germline gives CDR1 SGHNT, CDR2 YYREEE (reference sequence). The CDR3 protein is CASSGQGVYEQYF. The DNA for the CDR3 is TGTGCCAGCTCGGGGCAGGGTGTCTACGAGCAGTACTTC.

The J gene is TRBJ2-7, the V gene TRBV7-2; D is uncertain. Germline CDR1 and CDR2: SGHTA and FQGNSA. V lost 3 bases and J lost 1, with 10 bases in between. The CDR3 is made up of 14 amino acids. The DNA for the CDR3 is TGTGCCAGCAGCTTTACAAGTTCTTCCTACGAGCAGTACTTC. Amino acid sequence: CASSFTSSSYEQYF.

The genes are TRBV12-2 and TRBJ1-6; TRBD1 is taken as the D call from the table, unchecked against the DNA. TRBV12-2 is shown as a pseudogene. The CDR3 consists of 16 residues. CDR3 coding DNA: TGTGCAAGTCGCTCTCTAGAGGGACAGGATAATTCACCCCTCCACTTT. It yields the protein CASRSLEGQDNSPLHF.

CDR3 amino acids: CASLSGTGGAETQYF. CDR3 DNA: TGTGCCAGCCTCTCCGGGACAGGGGGCGCAGAGACCCAGTACTTC. The chain uses TRBV7-6 and TRBJ2-5; 12 bases line up with TRBD1. The length of the CDR3 is 15 residues. Germline CDR1 and CDR2: SGHVS and FNYEAQ. The V segment lost 8 bases and the J segment 4 bases; nucleotides outside the gene matches: 8.

This sequence joins TRBV7-9 and TRBJ1-4; D may be TRBD1 (5 bases). V was clipped by 5 bases and J by 7 bases, with 14 bases between them. The V gene's germline CDR1 is SEHNR and CDR2 FQNEAQ (reference sequence). The CDR3 contains 14 residues. CDR3 sequence (DNA): TGTGCCAGCAGCCGAGGGAGAAGGGGTGAAAAACTGTTTTTT. Translation gives CASSRGRRGEKLFF.

This rearrangement joins TRBV5-4 to TRBJ2-1, with TRBD1 as a possible D gene (7 bases). CDR3 length: 15 residues. V was cut by 4 bases and J by 3 bases, with 14 bases left in between. Germline V gene lookup returns CDR1 SGHNT and CDR2 YYREEE (reference sequence). The chain's CDR3 is CASSPGGDSYNEQFF. DNA for the CDR3: TGTGCCAGCAGCCCAGGCGGGGACAGCTACAATGAGCAGTTCTTC.

This clone was counted between two and nine times. This sequence joins TRBV12-5 and TRBJ2-2; tentatively, D is TRBD1 (6 bases). The germline V and J ends were trimmed by 0 bases and 2 bases, with 28 bases remaining between them. The CDR3 totals 22 residues. The germline gives CDR1 LGHNT, CDR2 FRNRAP. For the CDR3, the DNA is TGTGCTAGTGGTTTGGTACCCCTCATCGTAACAGGGTATAGGGCTAACACCGGGGAGCTGTTTTTT. Its translation is CASGLVPLIVTGYRANTGELFF.

The table lists this clone with a few counts. This chain connects TRBV7-9 to TRBJ2-7; TRBD2 aligns across 8 bases. Germline lookup yields CDR1 SEHNR and CDR2 FQNEAQ (reference sequence). V shed 4 bases and J 3 bases; nucleotides not matched to a gene: 8. The CDR3 totals 15 residues. CDR3 sequence: CASSSPRGGHYEQYF. The CDR3 DNA reads TGTGCCAGCAGCTCACCCCGGGGGGGGCACTACGAGCAGTACTTC.

This chain uses TRBV18 with TRBJ2-3, with TRBD2 matching over 7 bases. Trimming cost V 4 bases and J 1 base; bases outside gene matches: 5. The germline V gene has CDR1 KGHSH and CDR2 LQKENI. The CDR3 loop spans 15 amino acids. The CDR3 reads CASSRDYKGTDTQYF. In DNA, the CDR3 is TGTGCCAGCTCACGGGACTACAAGGGCACAGATACGCAGTATTTT.

This clone was seen only a few times. The gene calls are TRBV7-6 and TRBJ2-7; TRBD1 might be the D (5 bases). Per germline, CDR1 SGHVS and CDR2 FNYEAQ. V shed 5 bases and J shed 3 bases, with 11 bases lying between them. The CDR3 is 13 residues long. The CDR3 region has the DNA TGTGCCAGCAGCCAGGACACCAACTACGAGCAGTACTTC. This sequence encodes CASSQDTNYEQYF.

The chain carries TRBV30 and TRBJ2-7; 10 nucleotides align to TRBD1. The V and J ends lost 2 bases and 5 bases, in that order; junction bases with no gene match: 9. The CDR3 runs 15 residues. Per the germline V gene, CDR1 is GTSNPN and CDR2 is SVGIG (reference sequence). The CDR3 is CAWSMTDRGIDEQYF. Here the CDR3 DNA reads TGTGCCTGGAGTATGACGGACAGGGGGATCGACGAGCAGTACTTC.

This clone is medium-sized (0.01 to 0.1%). This rearrangement joins TRBV11-1 to TRBJ1-1; no reliable D call. Trimming took 0 bases from V and 5 from J, leaving 10 bases between them. The germline V gene has CDR1 SGHAT and CDR2 FQDESV (reference sequence). CDR3 length: 14 amino acids. The CDR3 here is CASSLALGKTEAFF. CDR3 in DNA: TGTGCCAGCAGCTTAGCGCTGGGGAAGACTGAAGCTTTCTTT.

This clone was seen a few times. This chain links TRBV7-6 with TRBJ1-4, with D perhaps TRBD1 (5 bases). V lost 5 bases, J lost 3 bases, and 13 bases lay in between. The germline V gene has CDR1 SGHVS and CDR2 FNYEAQ. The CDR3 runs to 15 residues. CDR3 nucleotides: TGTGCCAGCAGCACTTACAGGACCTCTAATGAAAAACTGTTTTTT. This encodes CASSTYRTSNEKLFF.

As regards this clone: This same CDR3 is encoded by further DNA sequences in the sample. The chain recombines TRBV2 with TRBJ1-6, with D possibly being TRBD1 (6 bases). Trimming shortened V by 6 bases and J by 6 bases, and 12 bases separated the two germline ends. Germline V CDR1 and CDR2: SNHLY, FYNNEI. The CDR3 length is 14 residues. The CDR3 sequence: CASRRTVSNSPLHF. CDR3 bases: TGTGCCAGCAGGAGGACAGTATCTAATTCACCCCTCCACTTT. The full variable domain, its missing parts supplied by reference TRBV2 and TRBJ1-6, is EPEVTQTPSHQVTQMGQEVILRCVPISNHLYFYWYRQILGQKVEFLVSFYNNEISEKSEIFDDQFSVERPDGSNFTLKIRSTKLEDSAMYFCASRRTVSNSPLHFGNGTRLTVT.

The chain employs TRBV2 and TRBJ1-1; unclear D gene. CDR1 is SNHLY and CDR2 is FYNNEI in the germline V gene. CDR3 length equals 14 residues. V was shortened by 6 bases and J by 1 base, with 12 bases between the two germline ends. The CDR3 loop is CASRRTASNTEAFF. CDR3 DNA: TGTGCCAGCAGGAGAACAGCCTCGAACACTGAAGCTTTCTTT. The complete variable domain, with remaining parts taken from reference TRBV2 and TRBJ1-1, reads EPEVTQTPSHQVTQMGQEVILRCVPISNHLYFYWYRQILGQKVEFLVSFYNNEISEKSEIFDDQFSVERPDGSNFTLKIRSTKLEDSAMYFCASRRTASNTEAFFGQGTRLTVV.

The chain links TRBV11-1 to TRBJ2-7, with 10 bases identical to TRBD2. Germline V gene sequence: CDR1 SGHAT, CDR2 FQDESV (reference sequence). CDR3 length: 15 amino acids. V shed 3 bases, J shed 5 bases, and the junction held 7 bases outside the gene matches. CDR3 protein: CASSLSLAGKDEQYF. The CDR3, as DNA: TGTGCCAGCAGCTTGTCACTAGCGGGAAAGGACGAGCAGTACTTC. The full variable domain, completed using reference TRBV11-1 and TRBJ2-7, is EAEVAQSPRYKITEKSQAVAFWCDPISGHATLYWYRQILGQGPELLVQFQDESVVDDSQLPKDRFSAERLKGVDSTLKIQPAELGDSAMYLCASSLSLAGKDEQYFGPGTRLTVT.

The chain uses TRBV4-3 and TRBJ1-2; D ambiguous. V lost 0 bases to trimming and J lost 8 bases, with 10 bases between them. In germline, CDR1 is LGHNA, CDR2 YSLEER. The CDR3 sequence is 13 residues long. CDR3 sequence reads: CASSQDAGKGYTF. DNA for the CDR3: TGCGCCAGCAGCCAAGACGCGGGGAAGGGCTACACCTTC.

This sequence joins TRBV21-1 and TRBJ2-7. TRBV21-1 has pseudogene status. This CDR3 region has 13 residues. DNA of the CDR3: TGTGCCAGCAGCTCGGGCTTACCCTACGAGCAGTACTTC. This sequence encodes CASSSGLPYEQYF.

This clone came up a few times. The chain uses TRBV5-8 and TRBJ1-1, with D hard to call. The V end lost 6 bases, the J end lost 0 bases, and 15 bases lay between the germline ends. This CDR3 comprises 15 residues. Germline lookup yields CDR1 SGHTS and CDR2 YDEGEE. CDR3 protein: CASNEGSYMNTEAFF. In nucleotides, the CDR3 is TGTGCCAGCAACGAAGGGAGCTACATGAACACTGAAGCTTTCTTT. The whole variable domain, filled in from reference TRBV5-8 and TRBJ1-1, reads EAGVTQSPTHLIKTRGQQATLRCSPISGHTSVYWYQQALGLGLQFLLWYDEGEERNRGNFPPRFSGRQFPNYSSELNVNALELEDSALYLCASNEGSYMNTEAFFGQGTRLTVV.

The J gene is TRBJ2-5, the V gene TRBV9; 13 nucleotides agree with TRBD2. The J segment lost 4 bases and the V segment lost 0 bases, leaving 6 bases of the junction unmatched. The CDR3 has 17 residues. Germline lookup yields CDR1 SGDLS and CDR2 YYNGEE. In nucleotides, the CDR3 is TGTGCCAGCAGCGTAGACGACGGACTAGCGGGAGCAGAGACCCAGTACTTC. The encoded protein is CASSVDDGLAGAETQYF.

J is TRBJ1-3 and V is TRBV5-1; D call uncertain. V dropped 0 bases and J dropped 10 bases, with 17 bases sitting between them. The CDR3 is 15 amino acids. Germline V lookup: CDR1 SGHRS, CDR2 YFSETQ. The CDR3 nucleotides read TGCGCCAGCAGCTTGGGGACGGGCCTCGGGCGGACCATATATTTT. This encodes CASSLGTGLGRTIYF.

The chain uses TRBV9 and TRBJ2-7; 9 positions agree with TRBD2. Germline V CDR1 and CDR2: SGDLS, YYNGEE. The CDR3 loop spans 15 amino acids. V trimming: 3 bases; J trimming: 4 bases; junction bases outside the gene matches: 8. The CDR3 DNA sequence: TGTGCCAGCAGCGCCTCCGGGACTAGCTTTTACGAGCAGTACTTC. Amino acid sequence: CASSASGTSFYEQYF.

This clone was observed a handful of times. The V gene is TRBV21-1, the J gene TRBJ1-1; the D call TRBD1 from the table was never checked on the DNA. TRBV21-1 is a listed pseudogene. The CDR3 is made up of 15 amino acids. The CDR3 reads CASSTQTGLNTEAFF. In nucleotides, the CDR3 is TGTGCCAGCAGCACGCAGACAGGATTGAACACTGAAGCTTTCTTT.